These 24 T cell receptor beta chains share one sample of origin, sequenced in a study of identifying expanded T cells in peripheral blood. The protocol was immunoSEQ multiplex PCR, while the TCRdb copy is restricted to in-frame clones and leaves out a portion. The data show some 90,000 clones, with approximately 86% seen just once and over 5% held by the top ten. Source material: blood. The receptor source for this set is a person aged 18 to 75 in good health.

This clone was detected only once. The chain uses TRBV19 and TRBJ1-1; tentative D call: TRBD1 (6 bases). Germline CDR1 LNHDA, CDR2 SQIVND (reference sequence). The CDR3 is 12 amino acids. Deletions cut 3 bases from V and 7 bases from J, with 9 bases between. The chain's CDR3 is CASSMRGSEAFF. Here the CDR3 DNA reads TGTGCCAGTAGTATGAGGGGGAGTGAAGCTTTCTTT.

The chain links TRBV9 to TRBJ2-1, with TRBD2 matching 13 bases. This CDR3 comprises 17 residues. CDR1 is SGDLS and CDR2 is YYNGEE in the germline V gene. V was pared by 0 bases and J by 9 bases, with 9 bases of the junction left unmatched. DNA for the CDR3: TGTGCCAGCAGCGTAGCCCCTACTAGCGGGGGGGCCGGTGAGCAGTTCTTC. It yields the protein CASSVAPTSGGAGEQFF.

The chain links TRBV30 to TRBJ1-6; 7 bases fit TRBD1. Germline V lookup: CDR1 GTSNPN, CDR2 SVGIG (reference sequence). The junction had 5 bases not matched to a gene; V was cut back by 5 bases and J by 7 bases. The CDR3 spans 13 residues. CDR3 protein: CAWVRDRNSPLHF. The CDR3, as DNA: TGTGCCTGGGTCCGGGACAGAAATTCACCCCTCCACTTT.

This rearrangement joins TRBV5-5 to TRBJ1-2, with D uncertain. Trimming left V 6 bases short and J 4 bases short, with 10 bases between. This CDR3 comprises 12 residues. Germline CDR1 SGHKS, CDR2 YYEKEE (reference sequence). In DNA form, the CDR3 reads TGTGCCAGCACGGCGGCCCGCTATGGCTACACCTTC. It specifies CASTAARYGYTF.

The genes are TRBV5-1 and TRBJ1-3; D call uncertain. The length of the CDR3 is 16 residues. The germline CDR1 and CDR2 sequences are SGHRS and YFSETQ. Deletions cut 0 bases from V and 0 bases from J, with 10 bases between. The CDR3 loop reads CASSLDVDISGNTIYF. CDR3 in DNA: TGCGCCAGCAGCTTGGATGTAGATATCTCTGGAAACACCATATATTTT. Full variable domain (remainder filled in from reference TRBV5-1 and TRBJ1-3): KAGVTQTPRYLIKTRGQQVTLSCSPISGHRSVSWYQQTPGQGLQFLFEYFSETQRNKGNFPGRFSGRQFSNSRSEMNVSTLELGDSALYLCASSLDVDISGNTIYFGEGSWLTVV.

The J gene is TRBJ1-3, the V gene TRBV6-1, with a possible D match to TRBD1 (5 bases). Trimming removed 5 bases from V and 4 bases from J, with 12 bases in between. Germline V gene data show CDR1 as MNHNS and CDR2 as SASEGT. The CDR3 covers 14 residues. The CDR3: CASSTGTQGNTIYF. CDR3 DNA: TGTGCCAGCAGTACCGGGACGCAAGGAAACACCATATATTTT.

As DNA, the CDR3 is TGTGCCAGCAGACAAAACCCTCAGGTCGAAGCTTTCTTT. It codes for CASRQNPQVEAFF. The chain carries TRBV7-9 and TRBJ1-1, with no clear D. The CDR3 has 13 amino acids. Germline V lookup: CDR1 SEHNR, CDR2 FQNEAQ (reference sequence). The V end was cut by 6 bases, the J end by 8 bases, with 16 bases between.

V gene TRBV4-1 combines with J gene TRBJ1-5, with no clear D. The CDR3 contains 16 residues. Per the germline V gene, CDR1 is MGHRA and CDR2 is YSYEKL. Trimming cost V 0 bases and J 2 bases, with 11 bases left between them. The CDR3 nucleotides are TGCGCCAGCAGCCAAGACTGGGTGAGGGGCAATCAGCCCCAGCATTTT. It encodes CASSQDWVRGNQPQHF.

This clone was seen only a few times. Additional DNA sequences in this sample encode the identical CDR3. The chain combines TRBV6-5 with TRBJ1-2; a weak D match, TRBD1 (5 bases). The CDR3 totals 13 residues. Deletions cut 2 bases from V and 3 bases from J, with 7 bases between. CDR1 and CDR2 (germline): MNHEY, SVGAGI. The CDR3 DNA is TGTGCCAGCAGTTACGGGGCCGACTATGGCTACACCTTC. It translates to CASSYGADYGYTF.

The V and J genes are TRBV9 and TRBJ2-6; D might be TRBD1 or TRBD2, each matching 6 bases. Trimming removed 3 bases from V and 2 bases from J, with 9 bases in between. CDR1 and CDR2 (germline): SGDLS, YYNGEE. CDR3 size: 15 residues. CDR3 residues: CASSARGAGANVLTF. CDR3 DNA: TGTGCCAGCAGCGCGAGGGGGGCTGGGGCCAACGTCCTGACTTTC.

The genes are TRBV2 and TRBJ2-1, with 9 bases identical to TRBD2. This CDR3 spans 15 amino acids. J gave up 7 bases and V 5 bases, and 9 bases lay outside the gene matches. Germline lookup yields CDR1 SNHLY and CDR2 FYNNEI. The DNA for the CDR3 is TGTGCCAGCAGTCGAGCTAGCGGGGTCCTAAATGAGCAGTTCTTC. It specifies CASSRASGVLNEQFF.

The V call is TRBV4-3, the J call TRBJ1-2; D unresolved. The CDR3 loop spans 16 amino acids. The V and J ends lost 3 bases and 0 bases respectively, with 14 bases between them. CDR1 is LGHNA and CDR2 is YSLEER in the germline V gene. The CDR3 bases are TGCGCCAGCAGCCACCCAGACGGGGTAGCTAACTATGGCTACACCTTC. Residues: CASSHPDGVANYGYTF.

The chain employs TRBV7-2 and TRBJ2-1, with D perhaps matching TRBD1 or TRBD2 (5 bases each). There are 13 residues in the CDR3. V was pared by 5 bases and J by 7 bases, with 12 bases between. CDR1 and CDR2 (germline): SGHTA, FQGNSA. CDR3 region: CASSPSGGNEQFF. CDR3 nucleotides: TGTGCCAGCAGCCCTTCTGGGGGAAATGAGCAGTTCTTC.

The rearrangement joins TRBV19 to TRBJ2-7; D remains ambiguous. Trimming shortened V by 5 bases and J by 3 bases, and 11 bases separated the two germline ends. The germline V gene has CDR1 LNHDA and CDR2 SQIVND (reference sequence). The CDR3 spans 13 residues. The CDR3 bases are TGTGCCAGTAGTCCCGGCAGAATCTACGAGCAGTACTTC. This codes for CASSPGRIYEQYF. Variable domain in full (rest from reference TRBV19 and TRBJ2-7): DGGITQSPKYLFRKEGQNVTLSCEQNLNHDAMYWYRQDPGQGLRLIYYSQIVNDFQKGDIAEGYSVSREKKESFPLTVTSAQKNPTAFYLCASSPGRIYEQYFGPGTRLTVT.

The rearrangement joins TRBV5-8 to TRBJ1-1, with D possibly matching TRBD1 (6 bases). The germline CDR1 and CDR2 sequences are SGHTS and YDEGEE. The CDR3 has 13 amino acids. Trimming took 2 bases from V and 2 from J, leaving 7 bases between them. The CDR3 loop is CASSFGGNTEAFF. The CDR3 bases are TGTGCCAGCAGCTTCGGGGGCAACACTGAAGCTTTCTTT.

The chain employs TRBV11-3 and TRBJ1-6, with TRBD1 identical over 7 bases. J gave up 0 bases and V 4 bases, and 9 bases lay outside the gene matches. Germline V CDR1 and CDR2: SGHNT, YENEEA. The CDR3 contains 18 residues. This chain's CDR3 is CASSSGQLLSSYNSPLHF. Here the CDR3 DNA reads TGTGCCAGCAGCTCGGGACAGCTATTGAGCTCCTATAATTCACCCCTCCACTTT.

This clone was found a few times. V gene TRBV18 combines with J gene TRBJ1-3; 9 nucleotides match TRBD1. The CDR3 runs 16 residues. V lost 1 base to trimming and J lost 1 base; unmatched junction nucleotides: 2. Germline CDR1 reads KGHSH; CDR2 reads LQKENI. The CDR3 loop is CASSPLDRGSGNTIYF. The CDR3 bases are TGTGCCAGCTCACCACTGGACAGGGGTTCTGGAAACACCATATATTTT.

The chain has TRBV10-3 and TRBJ2-5; the match to TRBD2 covers 11 bases. The J call is doubtful: the DNA matches TRBJ2-7 better. CDR3 length equals 15 residues. Germline CDR1 reads ENHRY; CDR2 reads SYGVKD. This chain's CDR3 is CAIRPASGGTYEQYF. Here the CDR3 DNA reads TGTGCCATCAGACCCGCTAGCGGGGGGACCTACGAGCAGTACTTC.

The J gene is TRBJ2-2, the V gene TRBV27; 7 positions match TRBD1. This CDR3 has 16 amino acids. Germline V gene lookup returns CDR1 MNHEY and CDR2 SMNVEV (reference sequence). V gave up 8 bases and J gave up 4 bases; unmatched junction bases: 13. CDR3 loop: CASRSMRGQGTGELFF. The CDR3 region has the DNA TGTGCCAGCCGGTCTATGAGGGGGCAGGGCACCGGGGAGCTGTTTTTT.

The rearrangement joins TRBV7-2 to TRBJ2-7; no firm D call. Deletions cut 1 base from V and 6 bases from J, with 7 bases between. Germline-derived CDR1 and CDR2 are SGHTA and FQGNSA. The CDR3 length is 12 residues. The CDR3: CASSLDGSEQYF. CDR3 coding DNA: TGTGCCAGCAGCTTAGATGGCAGCGAGCAGTACTTC.

The gene calls are TRBV18 and TRBJ1-3; no clear D gene. V dropped 1 base and J dropped 4 bases, with 5 bases sitting between them. Germline lookup yields CDR1 KGHSH and CDR2 LQKENI. The CDR3 extends over 13 amino acids. The CDR3 sequence: CASSPRLGNTIYF. In DNA form, the CDR3 reads TGTGCCAGCTCACCACGTCTCGGAAACACCATATATTTT. Together with reference TRBV18 and TRBJ1-3, the CDR3 gives the full variable domain: NAGVMQNPRHLVRRRGQEARLRCSPMKGHSHVYWYRQLPEEGLKFMVYLQKENIIDESGMPKERFSAEFPKEGPSILRIQQVVRGDSAAYFCASSPRLGNTIYFGEGSWLTVV.

V is TRBV11-3 and J is TRBJ2-5; maybe TRBD2 (5 bases). Germline lookup yields CDR1 SGHNT and CDR2 YENEEA. Trimming removed 4 bases from V and 1 base from J, with 10 bases in between. This CDR3 region has 14 residues. The CDR3 DNA sequence: TGTGCCAGCAGCTCCCCCGCGGGCCAAGAGACCCAGTACTTC. Protein: CASSSPAGQETQYF.

The chain recombines TRBV5-1 with TRBJ2-5; the D gene is possibly TRBD2 (6 bases). CDR3 length equals 16 residues. With 4 bases removed from V and 1 base from J, the gap between germline ends came to 17 bases. The V gene's germline CDR1 is SGHRS and CDR2 YFSETQ. The CDR3 DNA reads TGCGCCAGCAGCGACCCCCGTTTACTAGCCCAAGAGACCCAGTACTTC. It specifies CASSDPRLLAQETQYF.

The chain employs TRBV9 and TRBJ2-1; D assignment may be TRBD1 or TRBD2 (5 bases each). Trimming took off 3 bases at V and 7 bases at J, with 8 bases between the two ends. Looked up from germline, CDR1 is SGDLS and CDR2 is YYNGEE. CDR3 length equals 12 residues. The CDR3: CASSARGNEQFF. CDR3 nucleotides: TGTGCCAGCAGCGCGAGGGGAAATGAGCAGTTCTTC.